The text below deals with one T cell receptor beta chain. Its antigen is unidentified. All donors qualified as healthy HIV-negative adults and had experienced no recent acute infections or vaccinations. Measured with immunoSEQ multiplex PCR; TCRdb has only the in-frame clones, and not every one. This table has 2,500,000 or so clones, roughly 92% appearing once. The data derive from a study of shared clonotypes between healthy human individuals. Study-level points and caveats: Sharing of clonotypes among donors was expected to vary with sequencing depth. Estimated clonotype richness was generally higher in naive than memory subsets. A handful of donors showed sharing of 4.5% to 6% of naive CD4 clonotypes.

The V segment lost 6 bases and the J segment 5 bases; nucleotides outside the gene matches: 13. The CDR3 contains 17 residues. CDR1 is SGHAT and CDR2 is FQNNGV in the germline V gene. The TCR originated in a man between 18 and 35 years old in good health. V gene TRBV11-2 combines with J gene TRBJ2-5; 12 positions match TRBD2. The sequencing sample was made of naive CD4+ T cells sorted from blood. Subset defined: CD45RA+ positively selected. CDR3 loop: CASSLGASGRGSETQYF. The CDR3 region has the DNA TGTGCCAGCAGTCTAGGGGCTAGCGGGAGGGGTTCGGAGACCCAGTACTTC.